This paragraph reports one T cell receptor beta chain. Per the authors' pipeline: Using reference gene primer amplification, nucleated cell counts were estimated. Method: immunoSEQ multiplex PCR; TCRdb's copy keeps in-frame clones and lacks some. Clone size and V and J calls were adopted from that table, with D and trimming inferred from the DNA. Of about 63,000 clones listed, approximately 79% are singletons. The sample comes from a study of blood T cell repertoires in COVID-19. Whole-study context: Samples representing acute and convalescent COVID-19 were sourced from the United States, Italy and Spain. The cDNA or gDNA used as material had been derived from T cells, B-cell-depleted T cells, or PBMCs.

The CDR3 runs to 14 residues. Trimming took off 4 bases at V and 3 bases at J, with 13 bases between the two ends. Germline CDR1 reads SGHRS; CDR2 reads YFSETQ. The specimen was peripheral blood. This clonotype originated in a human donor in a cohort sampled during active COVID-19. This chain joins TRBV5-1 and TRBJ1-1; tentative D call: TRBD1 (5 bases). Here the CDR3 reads CASSLQSRDTEAFF. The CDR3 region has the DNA TGCGCCAGCAGCCTCCAAAGCAGGGACACTGAAGCTTTCTTT.